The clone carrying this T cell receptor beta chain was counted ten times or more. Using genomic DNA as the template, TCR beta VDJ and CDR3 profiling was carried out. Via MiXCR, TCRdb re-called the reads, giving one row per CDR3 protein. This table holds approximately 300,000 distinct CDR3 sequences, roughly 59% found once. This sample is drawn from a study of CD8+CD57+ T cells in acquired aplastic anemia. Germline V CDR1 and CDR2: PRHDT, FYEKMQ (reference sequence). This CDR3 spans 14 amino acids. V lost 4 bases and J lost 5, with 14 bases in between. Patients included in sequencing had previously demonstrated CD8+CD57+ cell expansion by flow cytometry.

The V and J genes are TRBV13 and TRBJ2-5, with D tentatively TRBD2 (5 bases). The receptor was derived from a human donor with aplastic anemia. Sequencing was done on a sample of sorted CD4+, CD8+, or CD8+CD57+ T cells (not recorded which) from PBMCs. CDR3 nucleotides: TGTGCCAGCAGCTCATACCCGGGGTGGGAGACCCAGTACTTC. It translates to CASSSYPGWETQYF. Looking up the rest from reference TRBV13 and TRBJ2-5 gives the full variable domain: AAGVIQSPRHLIKEKRETATLKCYPIPRHDTVYWYQQGPGQDPQFLISFYEKMQSDKGSIPDRFSAQQFSDYHSELNMSSLELGDSALYFCASSSYPGWETQYFGPGTRLLVL.